Following are 14 T cell receptor beta chains from one sample sequenced in a study of vaccination effects on CD4 cells after COVID-19. The antigens these receptors bind are not known. Antigen-specific CD4+ T cells were expanded with viral peptide pools in the ViraFEST assay before sequencing. CD4+ T cell isolation took place after approximately ten days of culture. Either the BNT162b2 or mRNA-1273 vaccine was given to participants in two doses. This table comes from immunoSEQ multiplex PCR, and its TCRdb copy is limited to in-frame clones, with some not included. The sample shows about 59,000 clones, around 78% of them seen only once. The sequencing here drew on CD4+ T cells from PBMCs cultured with HCoV-OC43 spike peptides, taken after COVID-19 vaccination. Documented subset: HCoV-OC43 spike overlapping peptide pool stimulation. The receptor set was obtained from a human donor who received a COVID-19 vaccine.

This sequence joins TRBV9 and TRBJ2-2, with D perhaps given as TRBD1 or TRBD2 (6 bases each). The germline V gene encodes CDR1 SGDLS and CDR2 YYNGEE. This CDR3 contains 15 residues. Deletions cut 6 bases from V and 1 base from J, with 13 bases between. CDR3: CASTLGGGNTGELFF. The DNA of the CDR3 is TGTGCCAGCACGCTTGGAGGGGGGAACACCGGGGAGCTGTTTTTT. The entire variable domain, with the rest obtained from reference TRBV9 and TRBJ2-2, is as follows: DSGVTQTPKHLITATGQRVTLRCSPRSGDLSVYWYQQSLDQGLQFLIQYYNGEERAKGNILERFSAQQFPDLHSELNLSSLELGDSALYFCASTLGGGNTGELFFGEGSRLTVL.

This chain uses TRBV4-1 with TRBJ2-1; TRBD2 matches 13 bases. The germline V gene has CDR1 MGHRA and CDR2 YSYEKL. The trim removed 4 bases at V and 9 bases at J, leaving 12 bases unmatched. This CDR3 spans 17 amino acids. The CDR3 DNA is TGCGCCAGCAGCCCGGGACTAGCGGGGATCCCTAGTGGTGAGCAGTTCTTC. Its protein is CASSPGLAGIPSGEQFF.

The chain is built from TRBV9 and TRBJ2-5; the D gene is possibly TRBD1 (5 bases). Per germline, CDR1 SGDLS and CDR2 YYNGEE. V shed 1 base and J shed 5 bases, with 18 bases lying between them. This CDR3 contains 16 residues. CDR3 DNA sequence: TGTGCCAGCAGCGTAAGGGCAGGGTCGGGCGAGGAGACCCAGTACTTC. It specifies CASSVRAGSGEETQYF.

This sequence joins TRBV9 and TRBJ2-3, with D unclear. CDR3 length: 14 amino acids. Germline V CDR1 and CDR2: SGDLS, YYNGEE. V dropped 7 bases and J dropped 0 bases, with 12 bases sitting between them. CDR3 loop: CASSRISSTDTQYF. The CDR3, as DNA: TGTGCCAGCTCCCGGATTTCTAGCACAGATACGCAGTATTTT.

This chain joins TRBV4-1 and TRBJ2-3, with unresolved D. V was clipped by 1 base and J by 5 bases, with 13 bases between them. Germline CDR1 and CDR2: MGHRA and YSYEKL. CDR3 length equals 15 residues. CDR3 nucleotides: TGCGCCAGCAGCCAAGCAGGTAGATGGGGAGATACGCAGTATTTT. This gives the protein CASSQAGRWGDTQYF.

This CDR3 is CASSFGGDYGYTF. As DNA, the CDR3 is TGTGCCAGCAGTTTTGGAGGGGACTATGGCTACACCTTC. The chain has TRBV28 and TRBJ1-2; TRBD1 is a possible D gene (5 bases). The CDR3 has 13 residues. With 3 bases removed from V and 3 bases from J, the gap between germline ends came to 8 bases. From germline, CDR1 is MDHEN and CDR2 SYDVKM.

A few counts support this clone. The rearrangement uses TRBV7-9 and TRBJ1-3; D remains ambiguous. V was cut by 1 base and J by 0 bases, with 1 base left in between. This CDR3 spans 13 amino acids. Germline CDR1 and CDR2: SEHNR and FQNEAQ (reference sequence). CDR3 amino acids: CASSLDSGNTIYF. The CDR3 nucleotides read TGTGCCAGCAGCTTAGACTCTGGAAACACCATATATTTT.

The chain combines TRBV4-1 with TRBJ1-6; 7 bases match TRBD1. J lost 7 bases, V lost 8 bases, and 11 bases had no gene match. This CDR3 has 15 residues. CDR1 is MGHRA and CDR2 is YSYEKL in the germline V gene. CDR3 protein: CASEPDREENSPLHF. As DNA, the CDR3 is TGCGCCAGCGAACCAGACAGGGAGGAGAATTCACCCCTCCACTTT.

This chain joins TRBV6-2 or TRBV6-3 and TRBJ2-7; weak D call: TRBD1 (5 bases). The germline gives CDR1 MNHEY, CDR2 SVGEGT. There are 13 residues in the CDR3. V lost 3 bases and J 3 bases, leaving 9 bases between the germline ends. The CDR3, as DNA: TGTGCCAGCAGTTATCCAGGGCTCTACGAGCAGTACGTC. Its translation: CASSYPGLYEQYV.

This clone was observed a handful of times. V is TRBV10-1 and J is TRBJ2-7; possibly TRBD2 for D (7 bases). V gave up 0 bases and J gave up 2 bases, with 23 bases separating them. Germline V CDR1 and CDR2: WNHNN, SYGVQD (reference sequence). The CDR3 length is 19 residues. The CDR3, as DNA: TGCGCCAGCAGTGAGTCGTCCTCGAGGGGGGGCCTAGGGACCTACGAGCAGTACGTC. Its protein product is CASSESSSRGGLGTYEQYV.

The chain carries TRBV27 and TRBJ2-7, with D possibly being TRBD1 (6 bases). CDR1 is MNHEY and CDR2 is SMNVEV in the germline V gene (reference sequence). V lost 4 bases, J lost 4 bases, and 11 bases lay in between. The CDR3 is made up of 13 amino acids. CDR3 coding DNA: TGTGCCAGCAGTTCCTCCGACAGGTACGAGCAGTACGTC. The encoded protein is CASSSSDRYEQYV.

J is TRBJ1-1 and V is TRBV18; tentatively, D is TRBD1 (6 bases). The germline V gene encodes CDR1 KGHSH and CDR2 LQKENI. The CDR3 extends over 17 amino acids. V gave up 3 bases and J gave up 1 base, with 18 bases separating them. CDR3 DNA: TGTGCCAGCTCACCCCTCTTACCGGGGGCGACGAACACTGAAGCTTTCTTT. This translates into CASSPLLPGATNTEAFF.

V is TRBV6-5 and J is TRBJ2-1, with D perhaps matching TRBD2 (5 bases). Germline CDR1 MNHEY, CDR2 SVGAGI. V dropped 2 bases and J dropped 8 bases, with 10 bases sitting between them. This CDR3 has 13 amino acids. CDR3 DNA sequence: TGTGCCAGCAGTTACCTCGGGGTTTATGAGCAGTTCTTC. Amino acids: CASSYLGVYEQFF.

The rearrangement uses TRBV3-1 (or the pseudogene TRBV3-2) and TRBJ2-7; tentative D call: TRBD2 (6 bases). The germline V and J ends were trimmed by 0 bases and 6 bases, with 12 bases remaining between them. Germline V gives CDR1 LGHDT, CDR2 YNNKEL (reference sequence). CDR3 length equals 14 residues. The CDR3 is CASSQDHGGREQYV. The CDR3 bases are TGTGCCAGCAGCCAAGATCATGGAGGGCGCGAGCAGTACGTC.